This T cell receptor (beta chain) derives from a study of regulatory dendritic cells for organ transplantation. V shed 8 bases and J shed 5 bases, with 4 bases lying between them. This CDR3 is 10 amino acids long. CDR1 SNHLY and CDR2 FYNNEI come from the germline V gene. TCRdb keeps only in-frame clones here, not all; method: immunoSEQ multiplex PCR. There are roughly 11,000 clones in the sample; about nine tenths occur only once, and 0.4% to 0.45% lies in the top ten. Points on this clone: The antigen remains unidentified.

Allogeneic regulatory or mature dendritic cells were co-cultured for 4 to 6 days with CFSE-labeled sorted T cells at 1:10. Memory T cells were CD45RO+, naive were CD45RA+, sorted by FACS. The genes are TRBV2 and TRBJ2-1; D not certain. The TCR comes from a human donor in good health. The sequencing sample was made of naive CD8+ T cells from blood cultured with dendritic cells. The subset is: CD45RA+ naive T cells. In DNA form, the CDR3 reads TGTGCCAGCTTACACAATGAGCAGTTCTTC. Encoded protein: CASLHNEQFF.